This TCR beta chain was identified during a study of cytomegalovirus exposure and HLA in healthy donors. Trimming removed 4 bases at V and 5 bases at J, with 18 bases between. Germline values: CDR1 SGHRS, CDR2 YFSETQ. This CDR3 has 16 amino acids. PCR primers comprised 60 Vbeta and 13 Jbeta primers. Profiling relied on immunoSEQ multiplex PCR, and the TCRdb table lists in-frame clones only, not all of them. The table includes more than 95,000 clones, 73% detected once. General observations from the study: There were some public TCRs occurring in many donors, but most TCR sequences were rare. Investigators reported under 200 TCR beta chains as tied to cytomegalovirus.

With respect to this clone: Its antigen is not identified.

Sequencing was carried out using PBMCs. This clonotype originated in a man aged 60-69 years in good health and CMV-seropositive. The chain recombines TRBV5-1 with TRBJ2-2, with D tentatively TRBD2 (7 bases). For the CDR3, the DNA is TGCGCCAGCAGCCCCGGTCGGGGGGCCCAAACCGGGGAGCTGTTTTTT. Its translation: CASSPGRGAQTGELFF.